Listed below are T cell receptor beta chains from one sample, sequenced in a study of blood T cell repertoires in COVID-19. TCRdb's table, derived via immunoSEQ multiplex PCR, lists solely in-frame clones and lacks some. The table includes 300,000 to 350,000 clones, 90% detected once. Sequencing was performed on PBMCs or T cells enriched from blood (not recorded which). These receptors were taken from a woman aged 18-30 years with acute COVID-19. Each CDR3 is given with its conserved first and last residue. D genes are given only for firm matches. Rows give clone size only sometimes, using once, few, many, or a class for an expanded clone.

v_call	j_call	clone_size	d_call	cdr3_nt	cdr3_aa
TRBV27	TRBJ2-5	-	-	TGTGCCAGCAGTCCCTACTCGGGACTAGAGACCCAGTACTTC	CASSPYSGLETQYF
TRBV28	TRBJ1-5	-	-	TGTGCCAGCACCCCCCGGGGGAACCAGCCCCAGCATTTT	CASTPRGNQPQHF
TRBV23-1	TRBJ1-2	-	TRBD1	TGCGCCAGCAGCCACCGGACAGGGGGCTTATGGGGCTACACCTTC	CASSHRTGGLWGYTF
TRBV14	TRBJ1-1	-	-	TGTGCCAGCAGCCATAAAGGGGAGGCTGAAGCTTTCTTT	CASSHKGEAEAFF
TRBV7-9	TRBJ1-6	once	-	TGTGCCAGCAGCTTAGGAGCAGGGGAAAGTTCACCCCTCCACTTT	CASSLGAGESSPLHF
TRBV28	TRBJ1-1	once	-	TGTGCCAGCAGTCCCCCTCAGGCTATGAACACTGAAGCTTTCTTT	CASSPPQAMNTEAFF
TRBV4-2	TRBJ2-3	-	TRBD2	TGTGCCAGCACTCGACTAGCGGGAGTGGTAGATACGCAGTATTTT	CASTRLAGVVDTQYF
TRBV11-3	TRBJ2-2	-	TRBD2	TGTGCCAGCAGCTCTCTAGCGGGAGGGGACACCGGGGAGCTGTTTTTT	CASSSLAGGDTGELFF
TRBV6-1	TRBJ1-4	-	TRBD1	TGTGCCAGCAGTGGAAGCGAGGGGACAGGGGGTGAAAAACTGTTTTTT	CASSGSEGTGGEKLFF
TRBV27	TRBJ1-2	-	-	TGTGCCAGCAGTTGGGAGGGGGGCTATGGCTACACCTTC	CASSWEGGYGYTF
TRBV2	TRBJ2-7	-	TRBD1	TGTGCCAGCACAGGGGGCGCGGGAGAGCAGTACTTC	CASTGGAGEQYF
TRBV21-1	TRBJ1-3	few	-	TGTGCCAGCAGCAAAGGGGACAGGGTTATTGGAAACACCATATATTTT	CASSKGDRVIGNTIYF
TRBV29-1	TRBJ2-3	few	-	TGCAGCGTTGAAGAGGTCTCGAGAGATACGCAGTATTTT	CSVEEVSRDTQYF
TRBV28	TRBJ1-6	-	-	TGTGCCAGCAGTAACAGGGAGTGGATCAGCGTGAAGTCACCCCTCCACTTT	CASSNREWISVKSPLHF
TRBV14	TRBJ1-1	-	-	TGTGCCAGCAGCCGGCAGGCGTGGGAAGCTTTCTTT	CASSRQAWEAFF
TRBV14	TRBJ2-5	-	-	TGTGCCAGCAGCCAAGAGGGCGCAGAGACCCAGTACTTC	CASSQEGAETQYF
TRBV11-2	TRBJ2-7	once	-	TGTGCCAGCAGCCCCAGGAGGGCCTCCAGCTCCTACGAGCAGTACTTC	CASSPRRASSSYEQYF
TRBV27	TRBJ2-1	-	TRBD2	TGTGCCAGCAGTTTACTAGCGGACAATGAGCAGTTCTTC	CASSLLADNEQFF
TRBV4-2	TRBJ2-3	once	TRBD2	TGTGCCAGCAGCCAAGGACTAGCGGAGGGGGAGGGAACGCAGTATTTT	CASSQGLAEGEGTQYF
TRBV29-1	TRBJ1-1	-	-	TGCAGCGTTGTAGGTACAGGGATGAACACTGAAGCTTTCTTT	CSVVGTGMNTEAFF
TRBV27	TRBJ1-2	-	TRBD1	TGTGCCAGCAGGGGGTTCGACAGGGGGGCTGGCTACACCTTC	CASRGFDRGAGYTF
TRBV30	TRBJ2-7	-	TRBD1	TGTGCCTGGGGCAGGGGGCTGAACGAGCAGTACTTC	CAWGRGLNEQYF
TRBV7-2	TRBJ1-1	-	-	TGTGCCAGCAGTCCACGGGGTTTCCGCACTGAAGCTTTCTTT	CASSPRGFRTEAFF
TRBV5-8	TRBJ2-7	-	-	TGTGCCAGCAGATCTCTCGAGTCGCAGTACTTC	CASRSLESQYF
TRBV9	TRBJ2-2	-	TRBD1	TGTGCCAGCAGCGTCGGGACAGCCATCTACACCGGGGAGCTGTTTTTT	CASSVGTAIYTGELFF
TRBV5-5	TRBJ2-5	once	TRBD2	TGTGCCAGCAGCTCAACTAGCGGGAGGGCCGGGGAGACCCAGTACTTC	CASSSTSGRAGETQYF
TRBV29-1	TRBJ1-2	-	-	TGCAGCGTTCTATCTAGTACGACAGCTAACTATGGCTACACCTTC	CSVLSSTTANYGYTF
TRBV11-3	TRBJ1-1	few	-	TGTGCCAGCAGCTTAGCCCTGCAGGGAGGTGGCACTGAAGCTTTCTTT	CASSLALQGGGTEAFF
TRBV28	TRBJ1-5	-	TRBD1	TGTGCCAGCAGTTTATGGGTACAGGGGGACAATCAGCCCCAGCATTTT	CASSLWVQGDNQPQHF
TRBV2	TRBJ1-4	-	-	TGTGCCAGCAGCACAGGCGATAATGAAAAACTGTTTTTT	CASSTGDNEKLFF
TRBV5-1	TRBJ2-7	-	-	TGCGCCAGCAGTCCCACTCAGAAACCTAACAGCTACGAGCAGTACTTC	CASSPTQKPNSYEQYF
TRBV7-2	TRBJ2-1	-	TRBD2	TGTGCCAGCAGATCCGGGACTAGCGGGAGCAATGAGCAGTTCTTC	CASRSGTSGSNEQFF
TRBV5-1	TRBJ2-7	-	-	TGCGCCAGCAGCCCCCCGCTAGAATCGTTCTACGAGCAGTACTTC	CASSPPLESFYEQYF
TRBV27	TRBJ1-5	-	-	TGTGCCAGCAGTTTATGGTCGAACGGTCAGCCCCAGCATTTT	CASSLWSNGQPQHF
TRBV5-1	TRBJ1-1	-	-	TGCGCCAGCAGCTTGGACCCGGCGGGGGGTCGAGCTTTCTTT	CASSLDPAGGRAFF
TRBV6-1	TRBJ2-2	-	-	TGTGCCAGCAGTGAGGGCAGTTTCGACACCGGGGAGCTGTTTTTT	CASSEGSFDTGELFF
TRBV2	TRBJ2-2	-	TRBD2	TGTGCCAGCGGGCCTAGCGGGAGGGCCATCGGGGAGCTGTTTTTT	CASGPSGRAIGELFF